The rows below give T cell receptor beta chains drawn from one sample of a study of T cell responses to AZD1222 COVID-19 vaccine. Data came from immunoSEQ multiplex PCR; TCRdb stores just in-frame clones and leaves some out. The data hold 90,000 to 140,000 clones, with roughly 82% observed a single time. The sample consisted of peripheral blood, taken on day 0 of AZD1222 vaccination. The receptor set was obtained from an adult in good health. Both conserved end residues are part of each CDR3. D genes are given only for firm matches. Rows give clone size only sometimes, using once, few, many, or a class for an expanded clone.

V,D,size,J,length,DNA,CDR3
TRBV2,.,few,TRBJ1-2,13,TGTGCCAGCAGTCGGGACATAAACTATGGCTACACCTTC,CASSRDINYGYTF
TRBV6-5,TRBD1,.,TRBJ1-5,14,TGTGCCAGCAGCCTCGACAGGGGCAATCAGCCCCAGCATTTT,CASSLDRGNQPQHF
TRBV2,TRBD1,.,TRBJ1-6,18,TGTGCCAGCAGTCGGGACAGGGTTTTCGGCTCCTATAATTCACCCCTCCACTTT,CASSRDRVFGSYNSPLHF
TRBV5-1,.,.,TRBJ1-5,14,TGCGCCAGCAGCTTGGGACAGTCGGATCAGCCCCAGCATTTT,CASSLGQSDQPQHF
TRBV5-1,.,.,TRBJ1-1,14,TGCGCCAGCAGCTCCCAAACAGGGACGGGGGAAGCTTTCTTT,CASSSQTGTGEAFF
TRBV11-2,.,.,TRBJ2-7,11,TGTGCCAGCAGCAGGTGGGGCGAGCAGTACTTC,CASSRWGEQYF
TRBV4-1,.,.,TRBJ1-2,14,TGCGCCAGCAGCCAAGAAGGCCCCCGGGGGGGCTACACCTTC,CASSQEGPRGGYTF
TRBV29-1,TRBD1,many,TRBJ1-2,15,TGCAGCGTTGGGGGCGACAGGGGAGATCCCTATGGCTACACCTTC,CSVGGDRGDPYGYTF
TRBV10-3,.,.,TRBJ2-5,13,TGTGCCATCAGTGAGGGACAGCAAGAGACCCAGTACTTC,CAISEGQQETQYF
TRBV3-1/TRBV3-2,.,.,TRBJ2-7,14,TGTGCCAGCAGCCAAGATGTAGGCGCCTACGAGCAGTACTTC,CASSQDVGAYEQYF
TRBV7-9,TRBD1,few,TRBJ1-5,15,TGTGCCAGCAGCTTAGGGACAGGGGGACGTCAGCCCCAGCATTTT,CASSLGTGGRQPQHF
TRBV7-2,.,.,TRBJ1-3,15,TGTGCCAGCAGCTTAGACCCGGGCCTCGGAAACACCATATATTTT,CASSLDPGLGNTIYF
TRBV2,.,few,TRBJ1-2,10,TGTGCCAGCAGTGTTGGTGGCTACACCTTC,CASSVGGYTF
TRBV7-2,.,few,TRBJ1-6,15,TGTGCCAGCTCAACATCCGGGACAAATAATTCACCCCTCCACTTT,CASSTSGTNNSPLHF
TRBV19,TRBD2,.,TRBJ2-1,14,TGTGCCAGTAGTATGGGACTAGCAGTATATGAGCAGTTCTTC,CASSMGLAVYEQFF
TRBV29-1,.,few,TRBJ1-1,12,TGCAGCGTGGGAGACTGGAACACTGAAGCTTTCTTT,CSVGDWNTEAFF
TRBV7-9,.,.,TRBJ1-5,15,TGTGCCAGCAGCCCCACTACCGATTTCAATCAGCCCCAGCATTTT,CASSPTTDFNQPQHF
TRBV3-1/TRBV3-2,TRBD1,.,TRBJ1-2,16,TGTGCCAGCAGCCCCCGGGACAGCAGCCCACTAAAGGGCTACACCTTC,CASSPRDSSPLKGYTF
TRBV12-3/TRBV12-4,TRBD1,few,TRBJ1-2,13,TGTGCCAGCAGTCCCGGACAGGGTTATGGCTACACCTTC,CASSPGQGYGYTF
TRBV11-2,.,.,TRBJ2-1,13,TGTGCCAGCAGCTACGGGGAGAGCAATGAGCAGTTCTTC,CASSYGESNEQFF
TRBV11-2,.,.,TRBJ1-4,18,TGTGCCAGCAGCCTACTTAGGGAGTCCCGCCGAACTAATGAAAAACTGTTTTTT,CASSLLRESRRTNEKLFF
TRBV7-2,TRBD1,.,TRBJ2-7,14,TGTGCCAGCAGCCCGGGACAGATACTCTACGAGCAGTACTTC,CASSPGQILYEQYF
TRBV9,.,.,TRBJ1-2,16,TGTGCCAGCAGCGTAGGACTCGGGGCGATTTACTATGGCTACACCTTC,CASSVGLGAIYYGYTF
TRBV21-1,.,few,TRBJ1-3,19,TGTGCCAGCAGCAAACCCGGGACAGGGGGCACATCCTCTGGAAACACCATATATTTT,CASSKPGTGGTSSGNTIYF
TRBV6-2/TRBV6-3,.,.,TRBJ2-5,17,TGTGCCAGCAGTTACGGGTACGGTCAGGGTCCTCAAGAGACCCAGTACTTC,CASSYGYGQGPQETQYF
TRBV11-2,.,.,TRBJ2-3,13,TGTGCCAGCAGCTTAGACCCAACAGATACGCAGTATTTT,CASSLDPTDTQYF
TRBV5-6,.,few,TRBJ1-5,13,TGTGCCAGCAGCTCGGGGGCCGGTCAGCCCCAGCATTTT,CASSSGAGQPQHF
TRBV29-1,.,.,TRBJ1-5,14,TGCAGCGTTGAAGAAGGACTGAGCAATCAGCCCCAGCATTTT,CSVEEGLSNQPQHF
TRBV15,TRBD1,.,TRBJ2-7,14,TGTGCCACCAGGGAGACAGGGGGCTTCCACGAGCAGTACTTC,CATRETGGFHEQYF
TRBV6-6,.,.,TRBJ2-6,14,TGTGCCAGCACTACAATTTCGGGGGCCAACGTCCTGACTTTC,CASTTISGANVLTF
TRBV9,TRBD2,.,TRBJ2-5,16,TGTGCCAGCAGCGCCTTCCGTAGCGGGGGGGGAGAGACCCAGTACTTC,CASSAFRSGGGETQYF
TRBV5-1,.,.,TRBJ1-2,15,TGCGCCAGCAGCTTGGCCGGGACCGAGACTGGTGGCTACACCTTC,CASSLAGTETGGYTF
TRBV2,TRBD1,.,TRBJ2-2,20,TGTGCCAGCACCTACCCTGAGGGACAGGGGATAGGTAGGAACACCGGGGAGCTGTTTTTT,CASTYPEGQGIGRNTGELFF
TRBV11-2,TRBD1,.,TRBJ2-7,17,TGTGCCAGCAGCTCGAATACGGGACAGGGGGCGAGGTACGAGCAGTACTTC,CASSSNTGQGARYEQYF
TRBV5-6,.,once,TRBJ2-1,11,TGTGCCAGCAGCTCCCTGGCTGGACAGTTCTTC,CASSSLAGQFF
TRBV5-1,TRBD2,.,TRBJ2-2,16,TGCGCCAGCAGCCCCAATAGCGGGGGGGACACCGGGGAGCTGTTTTTT,CASSPNSGGDTGELFF
TRBV19,TRBD1,.,TRBJ1-1,18,TGTGCCAGTAGCGGCCGGACAGGCCCAGGGTCCGGACCGGCTGAAGCTTTCTTT,CASSGRTGPGSGPAEAFF
TRBV5-4,.,.,TRBJ1-3,15,TGTGCCAGCAGCTTGCAGGGAGCCTCCGGAAACACCATATATTTT,CASSLQGASGNTIYF
TRBV7-9,.,.,TRBJ1-5,16,TGTGCCAGCAGCCCCCGGTGGGTGGGATACAATCAGCCCCAGCATTTT,CASSPRWVGYNQPQHF
TRBV5-1,.,.,TRBJ2-2,14,TGCGCCAGCAGCTTGGCGGTGGGGAGCGTGGAGCTGTTTTTT,CASSLAVGSVELFF
TRBV11-2,.,.,TRBJ1-1,16,TGTGCCAGCAGCTTAGATAAGGGGGTAGGGGACACTGAAGCTTTCTTT,CASSLDKGVGDTEAFF
TRBV18,TRBD1,.,TRBJ1-2,17,TGTGCCAGCTCACCAAACGTGGCGGGCCTACAGGGGAGTGGCTACACCTTC,CASSPNVAGLQGSGYTF
TRBV7-9,.,few,TRBJ2-1,12,TGTGCCAGCAGCGTCGATAACAATGAGCAGTTCTTC,CASSVDNNEQFF
TRBV7-9,.,.,TRBJ2-7,13,TGTGCCAGCAGCTTAATTGGGGGGTACGAGCAGTACTTC,CASSLIGGYEQYF
TRBV27,.,.,TRBJ2-3,15,TGTGCCAGCAGTGTCGGGACATTAAGCACAGATACGCAGTATTTT,CASSVGTLSTDTQYF
TRBV5-1,.,.,TRBJ2-5,14,TGCGCCAGCAGCTTAGGACTGGCTCAAGAGACCCAGTACTTC,CASSLGLAQETQYF
TRBV6-6,.,.,TRBJ2-1,15,TGTGCCAGCAGTTACGGGGCGAGCTCCTACAATGAGCAGTTCTTC,CASSYGASSYNEQFF
TRBV7-2,.,few,TRBJ1-3,13,TGTGCCAGCAGCCGGGACCGAAGAAACACCATATATTTT,CASSRDRRNTIYF
TRBV11-2,.,.,TRBJ2-1,13,TGTGCCAGCAGCTCAGAACTTTACAATGAGCAGTTCTTC,CASSSELYNEQFF
TRBV10-3,.,.,TRBJ2-3,12,TGTGCCATCAGTGATGGGAGAGATACGCAGTATTTT,CAISDGRDTQYF
TRBV27,.,.,TRBJ2-7,13,TGTGCCAGCAGTTTAAGCATCTCCTACGAGCAGTACTTC,CASSLSISYEQYF
TRBV15,.,few,TRBJ2-1,11,TGTGCCACATCGGTTCTGAGTGAGCAGTTCTTC,CATSVLSEQFF
TRBV11-1,.,.,TRBJ2-6,15,TGTGCCAGCAGCGTTTCAGGGACTGGGGCCAACGTCCTGACTTTC,CASSVSGTGANVLTF
TRBV10-3,.,.,TRBJ1-1,11,TGTGCCATCAGTGGGTCGGGGAGAGCTTTCTTT,CAISGSGRAFF
TRBV29-1,TRBD1,.,TRBJ1-2,13,TGCAGCGTTCCACTTCAGGGGGCGGGAGGCTACACCTTC,CSVPLQGAGGYTF